Sequencing of this T cell receptor beta chain was carried out in a study of CD8 T cells in Susac syndrome. From blood CD8+ and CD4+ T cells, the TCR beta chain was sequenced. Control patients had untreated stable or active relapsing-remitting multiple sclerosis by revised McDonald criteria. While CD8+ and CD4+ T cells were isolated negatively, TEMRA cells were enriched by FACS. Random hexamers primed reverse transcription of roughly 0.45 to 1 ug RNA. Multiplex immunoSEQ PCR targeted 54 Vbeta and 13 Jbeta TCR beta segments. TCRdb used MiXCR to reprocess the immunoSEQ multiplex PCR reads, holding one entry per CDR3 protein. The sample lists about 300,000 distinct CDR3 sequences; 75% to 85% were seen once. CDR1 and CDR2 (germline): LGHNA, YNFKEQ. The CDR3 is made up of 16 amino acids. Trimming took 0 bases from V and 0 from J, leaving 11 bases between them.

The receptor was derived from a human donor with multiple sclerosis. Sequenced material: CD8+ T cells from PBMCs. V gene TRBV4-2 combines with J gene TRBJ1-1; D gene ambiguous. CDR3 amino acids: CASSQDPKRMNTEAFF. In DNA, the CDR3 is TGTGCCAGCAGCCAAGATCCCAAGAGAATGAACACTGAAGCTTTCTTT.